These T cell receptor beta chains were read from a single sample in a study of OX40 agonist ivuxolimab in advanced cancers. Assay used: immunoSEQ multiplex PCR; TCRdb lists only in-frame clones, some missing. The top ten clones hold approximately 12% of a sample with some 65,000 clones, roughly 89% of them seen once. This material consisted of CD4+ or CD8+ T cells sorted from blood, taken in a trial of the OX40 agonist ivuxolimab. These receptors all stem from an adult with an advanced solid tumor such as melanoma, head and neck, liver or kidney cancer. The CDR3 runs from the conserved cysteine through the conserved F or W. Each record gives: J gene, D gene, V gene, CDR3 length, clone size, CDR3 protein, CDR3 DNA. D genes are given only for firm matches. The size of a clone is reported for some rows only, either as once, few or many, or as a class for expanded clones.

J gene: TRBJ2-7
D gene: NA
V gene: TRBV5-1
CDR3 length: 14
clone size: NA
CDR3 protein: CASSLGRGPYEQYF
CDR3 DNA: TGCGCCAGCAGCTTGGGTCGGGGCCCATACGAGCAGTACTTC

J gene: TRBJ2-7
D gene: NA
V gene: TRBV15
CDR3 length: 13
clone size: NA
CDR3 protein: CATSIGRTYEQYF
CDR3 DNA: TGTGCCACCAGCATTGGCAGGACCTACGAGCAGTACTTC

J gene: TRBJ1-5
D gene: NA
V gene: TRBV19
CDR3 length: 15
clone size: NA
CDR3 protein: CASSLFTVGNQPQHF
CDR3 DNA: TGTGCCAGTAGCCTCTTTACGGTGGGCAATCAGCCCCAGCATTTT

J gene: TRBJ2-1
D gene: NA
V gene: TRBV6-5
CDR3 length: 16
clone size: NA
CDR3 protein: CASSYSEGNSYNEQFF
CDR3 DNA: TGTGCCAGCAGTTACTCGGAGGGGAACTCCTACAATGAGCAGTTCTTC

J gene: TRBJ2-2
D gene: NA
V gene: TRBV9
CDR3 length: 15
clone size: NA
CDR3 protein: CASSVGGSMTGELFF
CDR3 DNA: TGTGCCAGCAGCGTAGGGGGTAGCATGACCGGGGAGCTGTTTTTT

J gene: TRBJ1-1
D gene: NA
V gene: TRBV7-9
CDR3 length: 12
clone size: few
CDR3 protein: CASSLVVTEAFF
CDR3 DNA: TGTGCCAGCAGCTTAGTTGTCACTGAAGCTTTCTTT

J gene: TRBJ2-7
D gene: NA
V gene: TRBV5-8
CDR3 length: 15
clone size: NA
CDR3 protein: CASSYGDSRTYEQYF
CDR3 DNA: TGTGCCAGCAGCTACGGAGATTCGAGAACTTACGAGCAGTACTTC

J gene: TRBJ2-1
D gene: NA
V gene: TRBV27
CDR3 length: 13
clone size: NA
CDR3 protein: CASSLMSHNEQFF
CDR3 DNA: TGTGCCAGCAGTTTAATGTCCCACAATGAGCAGTTCTTC

J gene: TRBJ2-1
D gene: TRBD1
V gene: TRBV4-1
CDR3 length: 17
clone size: few
CDR3 protein: CASSLRQGVSSYNEQFF
CDR3 DNA: TGCGCCAGCAGCCTGAGACAGGGGGTAAGCTCCTACAATGAGCAGTTCTTC

J gene: TRBJ2-7
D gene: NA
V gene: TRBV5-1
CDR3 length: 14
clone size: NA
CDR3 protein: CASSLASSSYEQYF
CDR3 DNA: TGCGCCAGCAGCTTGGCTTCTAGCTCCTACGAGCAGTACTTC

J gene: TRBJ2-3
D gene: TRBD2
V gene: TRBV13
CDR3 length: 15
clone size: NA
CDR3 protein: CASSQGLASTDTQYF
CDR3 DNA: TGTGCCAGCAGCCAGGGACTAGCGAGCACAGATACGCAGTATTTT

J gene: TRBJ2-3
D gene: NA
V gene: TRBV7-6
CDR3 length: 15
clone size: NA
CDR3 protein: CASSSSIALTDTQYF
CDR3 DNA: TGTGCCAGCAGCTCCTCCATCGCTCTCACAGATACGCAGTATTTT

J gene: TRBJ1-2
D gene: TRBD1
V gene: TRBV29-1
CDR3 length: 13
clone size: NA
CDR3 protein: CSVEERTGDGYTF
CDR3 DNA: TGCAGCGTTGAAGAACGGACAGGGGACGGCTACACCTTC

J gene: TRBJ2-5
D gene: TRBD2
V gene: TRBV28
CDR3 length: 16
clone size: NA
CDR3 protein: CASSLQSGSDEETQYF
CDR3 DNA: TGTGCCAGCAGTTTACAAAGCGGGAGTGATGAAGAGACCCAGTACTTC

J gene: TRBJ1-1
D gene: TRBD1
V gene: TRBV19
CDR3 length: 15
clone size: NA
CDR3 protein: CASSILSGGHTEAFF
CDR3 DNA: TGTGCCAGTAGTATCCTGTCAGGGGGTCACACTGAAGCTTTCTTT

J gene: TRBJ2-7
D gene: NA
V gene: TRBV14
CDR3 length: 12
clone size: NA
CDR3 protein: CASSQIEWEQYF
CDR3 DNA: TGTGCCAGCAGCCAGATAGAGTGGGAGCAGTACTTC

J gene: TRBJ2-1
D gene: NA
V gene: TRBV18
CDR3 length: 13
clone size: NA
CDR3 protein: CASSPGSYNEQFF
CDR3 DNA: TGTGCCAGCTCCCCCGGCTCCTACAATGAGCAGTTCTTC

J gene: TRBJ2-1
D gene: TRBD2
V gene: TRBV6-1
CDR3 length: 12
clone size: once
CDR3 protein: CASSVGGEGQFF
CDR3 DNA: TGTGCCAGCAGTGTGGGAGGGGAAGGGCAGTTCTTC

J gene: TRBJ2-7
D gene: TRBD2
V gene: TRBV27
CDR3 length: 16
clone size: NA
CDR3 protein: CASSAHRLAGRDEQYF
CDR3 DNA: TGTGCCAGCAGTGCCCACAGACTAGCGGGGAGGGACGAGCAGTACTTC

J gene: TRBJ2-7
D gene: TRBD2
V gene: TRBV6-4
CDR3 length: 13
clone size: NA
CDR3 protein: CAGPSGETYEQYF
CDR3 DNA: TGTGCCGGACCTAGCGGGGAAACCTACGAGCAGTACTTC

J gene: TRBJ2-7
D gene: NA
V gene: TRBV10-2
CDR3 length: 14
clone size: few
CDR3 protein: CASSESWGPYEQYF
CDR3 DNA: TGCGCCAGCAGTGAGTCTTGGGGGCCCTACGAGCAGTACTTC

J gene: TRBJ2-1
D gene: NA
V gene: TRBV27
CDR3 length: 13
clone size: NA
CDR3 protein: CASSLNSDNEQFF
CDR3 DNA: TGTGCCAGCAGTTTGAACAGCGACAATGAGCAGTTCTTC

J gene: TRBJ2-7
D gene: TRBD2
V gene: TRBV7-8
CDR3 length: 16
clone size: NA
CDR3 protein: CASSLEGTSGTFEQYF
CDR3 DNA: TGTGCCAGCAGCTTAGAAGGGACTAGCGGTACTTTTGAGCAGTACTTC

J gene: TRBJ2-7
D gene: TRBD2
V gene: TRBV27
CDR3 length: 15
clone size: NA
CDR3 protein: CASSSTGLTLYEQYF
CDR3 DNA: TGTGCCAGCAGTTCGACGGGACTAACTCTCTACGAGCAGTACTTC

J gene: TRBJ2-3
D gene: NA
V gene: TRBV5-6
CDR3 length: 14
clone size: NA
CDR3 protein: CASNKPGTEDTQYF
CDR3 DNA: TGTGCCAGCAACAAGCCCGGGACCGAAGATACGCAGTATTTT

J gene: TRBJ2-7
D gene: NA
V gene: TRBV27
CDR3 length: 15
clone size: NA
CDR3 protein: CASSSRRFGLYEQYF
CDR3 DNA: TGTGCCAGCAGTTCGAGGAGGTTTGGGCTCTACGAGCAGTACTTC

J gene: TRBJ2-7
D gene: TRBD2
V gene: TRBV10-3
CDR3 length: 13
clone size: NA
CDR3 protein: CAIARESSYEQYF
CDR3 DNA: TGTGCCATCGCGCGGGAGAGCTCCTACGAGCAGTACTTC

J gene: TRBJ2-5
D gene: NA
V gene: TRBV15
CDR3 length: 12
clone size: once
CDR3 protein: CATSREGETQYF
CDR3 DNA: TGTGCCACCAGCAGAGAAGGGGAGACCCAGTACTTC

J gene: TRBJ1-4
D gene: NA
V gene: TRBV29-1
CDR3 length: 13
clone size: NA
CDR3 protein: CSVEGRSTEKLFF
CDR3 DNA: TGCAGCGTTGAGGGACGGTCGACTGAAAAACTGTTTTTT

J gene: TRBJ2-7
D gene: NA
V gene: TRBV19
CDR3 length: 14
clone size: NA
CDR3 protein: CASSIAGDQNEQYF
CDR3 DNA: TGTGCCAGTAGTATAGCGGGAGATCAGAACGAGCAGTACTTC

J gene: TRBJ2-7
D gene: TRBD1
V gene: TRBV7-9
CDR3 length: 15
clone size: NA
CDR3 protein: CASSPSGGAGDEQYF
CDR3 DNA: TGTGCCAGCAGTCCCTCAGGGGGCGCTGGGGACGAGCAGTACTTC

J gene: TRBJ2-7
D gene: TRBD2
V gene: TRBV4-2
CDR3 length: 16
clone size: NA
CDR3 protein: CASSQMTSGRTGEQYF
CDR3 DNA: TGTGCCAGCAGCCAGATGACTAGCGGGAGAACGGGAGAGCAGTACTTC

J gene: TRBJ2-1
D gene: NA
V gene: TRBV7-9
CDR3 length: 13
clone size: NA
CDR3 protein: CASSFSTVNEQFF
CDR3 DNA: TGTGCCAGCAGCTTCTCGACCGTCAATGAGCAGTTCTTC

J gene: TRBJ2-7
D gene: NA
V gene: TRBV6-1
CDR3 length: 14
clone size: NA
CDR3 protein: CASWEAQGSNEQYF
CDR3 DNA: TGTGCCAGTTGGGAGGCACAGGGTTCCAACGAGCAGTACTTC

J gene: TRBJ1-1
D gene: TRBD1
V gene: TRBV5-5
CDR3 length: 14
clone size: NA
CDR3 protein: CASSSGQGDPEAFF
CDR3 DNA: TGTGCCAGCAGCTCCGGACAGGGGGATCCTGAAGCTTTCTTT

J gene: TRBJ1-5
D gene: NA
V gene: TRBV6-1
CDR3 length: 15
clone size: NA
CDR3 protein: CASGTYRAGNQPQHF
CDR3 DNA: TGTGCCAGCGGAACATACAGGGCGGGCAATCAGCCCCAGCATTTT

J gene: TRBJ2-4
D gene: TRBD2
V gene: TRBV5-4
CDR3 length: 14
clone size: NA
CDR3 protein: CASSFGTSGNIQYF
CDR3 DNA: TGTGCCAGCAGCTTTGGGACTAGCGGAAACATTCAGTACTTC

J gene: TRBJ2-1
D gene: NA
V gene: TRBV29-1
CDR3 length: 11
clone size: NA
CDR3 protein: CSVVRYGVQFF
CDR3 DNA: TGCAGCGTGGTACGGTATGGGGTGCAGTTCTTC

J gene: TRBJ2-1
D gene: TRBD2
V gene: TRBV5-4
CDR3 length: 13
clone size: NA
CDR3 protein: CASSFGLAGEQFF
CDR3 DNA: TGTGCCAGCAGCTTCGGTCTAGCGGGTGAGCAGTTCTTC

J gene: TRBJ2-3
D gene: TRBD2
V gene: TRBV13
CDR3 length: 16
clone size: NA
CDR3 protein: CASSLGRGDPTDTQYF
CDR3 DNA: TGTGCCAGCAGCTTAGGCCGGGGGGACCCCACAGATACGCAGTATTTT

J gene: TRBJ2-7
D gene: NA
V gene: TRBV6-6
CDR3 length: 12
clone size: NA
CDR3 protein: CASRGSAYEQYF
CDR3 DNA: TGTGCCAGCAGGGGCAGTGCCTACGAGCAGTACTTC

J gene: TRBJ2-2
D gene: TRBD1
V gene: TRBV19
CDR3 length: 15
clone size: NA
CDR3 protein: CASSSAGGLVGELFF
CDR3 DNA: TGTGCCAGTAGTTCGGCAGGGGGCTTGGTCGGGGAGCTGTTTTTT

J gene: TRBJ2-5
D gene: NA
V gene: TRBV6-1
CDR3 length: 16
clone size: NA
CDR3 protein: CASSELWGGLQETQYF
CDR3 DNA: TGTGCCAGCAGTGAATTGTGGGGGGGCCTCCAAGAGACCCAGTACTTC

J gene: TRBJ1-1
D gene: NA
V gene: TRBV28
CDR3 length: 16
clone size: NA
CDR3 protein: CASSPVGVTVNTEAFF
CDR3 DNA: TGTGCCAGCAGTCCCGTGGGGGTAACTGTGAACACTGAAGCTTTCTTT

J gene: TRBJ2-7
D gene: NA
V gene: TRBV7-9
CDR3 length: 13
clone size: few
CDR3 protein: CASSLVGGYEQYF
CDR3 DNA: TGTGCCAGCAGCTTAGTCGGAGGCTACGAGCAGTACTTC

J gene: TRBJ2-3
D gene: TRBD1
V gene: TRBV7-9
CDR3 length: 15
clone size: NA
CDR3 protein: CASSPPGTDTDTQYF
CDR3 DNA: TGTGCCAGCAGCCCCCCCGGGACAGACACAGATACGCAGTATTTT

J gene: TRBJ2-5
D gene: TRBD1
V gene: TRBV4-1
CDR3 length: 16
clone size: NA
CDR3 protein: CASSRGPTGDQETQYF
CDR3 DNA: TGCGCCAGCAGCCGAGGGCCCACAGGGGACCAAGAGACCCAGTACTTC

J gene: TRBJ1-1
D gene: TRBD1
V gene: TRBV19
CDR3 length: 18
clone size: NA
CDR3 protein: CARTPRTGGETMNTEAFF
CDR3 DNA: TGTGCCAGAACTCCACGAACAGGGGGCGAAACTATGAACACTGAAGCTTTCTTT

J gene: TRBJ2-7
D gene: NA
V gene: TRBV4-1
CDR3 length: 14
clone size: once
CDR3 protein: CASSIQGRDYEQYF
CDR3 DNA: TGCGCCAGCAGCATCCAGGGGCGGGACTACGAGCAGTACTTC

J gene: TRBJ2-7
D gene: NA
V gene: TRBV2
CDR3 length: 14
clone size: NA
CDR3 protein: CASRVGGRSYEQYF
CDR3 DNA: TGTGCCAGCAGGGTCGGCGGGCGATCCTACGAGCAGTACTTC

J gene: TRBJ2-5
D gene: NA
V gene: TRBV7-9
CDR3 length: 13
clone size: NA
CDR3 protein: CASSLVVKETQYF
CDR3 DNA: TGTGCCAGCAGCTTAGTTGTCAAAGAGACCCAGTACTTC

J gene: TRBJ2-5
D gene: TRBD2
V gene: TRBV27
CDR3 length: 14
clone size: once
CDR3 protein: CASRLGLAQETQYF
CDR3 DNA: TGTGCCAGCAGGCTAGGACTAGCCCAAGAGACCCAGTACTTC

J gene: TRBJ1-2
D gene: NA
V gene: TRBV2
CDR3 length: 10
clone size: NA
CDR3 protein: CATIGRGYTF
CDR3 DNA: TGTGCCACCATCGGACGGGGCTACACCTTC

J gene: TRBJ2-7
D gene: TRBD1
V gene: TRBV7-9
CDR3 length: 13
clone size: few
CDR3 protein: CASSPSDRVEQYF
CDR3 DNA: TGTGCCAGCAGCCCTAGTGACAGGGTCGAGCAGTACTTC